The 25 T cell receptor beta chains presented below share a single source sample, sequenced in a study of blood T cell repertoires in COVID-19. This table comes from immunoSEQ multiplex PCR, and its TCRdb copy is limited to in-frame clones, with some not included. The table lists under 200,000 clones, roughly nine tenths of them singletons. The sample taken for sequencing was peripheral blood. The receptors originated from a woman aged 70-85 years with acute or convalescent COVID-19.

CDR3 DNA sequence: TGTGCCAGCAGCTTAGGAGGGGGACTAGCGGGCCCGGGGGAGACCCAGTACTTC. Protein product: CASSLGGGLAGPGETQYF. The chain uses TRBV7-2 and TRBJ2-5, with 12 bases aligning to TRBD2. The CDR3 spans 18 residues. Germline V CDR1 and CDR2: SGHTA, FQGNSA. Trimming took 1 base from V and 5 from J; bases not matched to a gene: 11. The full variable domain, in which reference TRBV7-2 and TRBJ2-5 provide the parts outside the CDR3, is GAGVSQSPSNKVTEKGKDVELRCDPISGHTALYWYRQSLGQGLEFLIYFQGNSAPDKSGLPSDRFSAERTGGSVSTLTIQRTQQEDSAVYLCASSLGGGLAGPGETQYFGPGTRLLVL.

The rearrangement joins TRBV4-3 to TRBJ2-1; D is ambiguous. Per the germline V gene, CDR1 is LGHNA and CDR2 is YSLEER. The CDR3 runs to 14 residues. The V end was cut by 8 bases, the J end by 0 bases, with 11 bases between. The CDR3 sequence is CASARSGSYNEQFF. The CDR3, as DNA: TGCGCCAGCGCCAGGTCAGGCTCCTACAATGAGCAGTTCTTC.

A single count supports this clone. The V call is TRBV7-9, the J call TRBJ2-3; TRBD2 agrees at 9 bases. Germline CDR1 and CDR2: SEHNR and FQNEAQ (reference sequence). V was pared by 3 bases and J by 6 bases, with 4 bases of the junction left unmatched. The CDR3 has 14 amino acids. The CDR3 reads CASSFSSGGDTQYF. The CDR3 DNA is TGTGCCAGCAGCTTTTCCAGCGGGGGGGATACGCAGTATTTT.

CDR3 in amino acids: CATRWGSNSPLHF. The DNA of the CDR3 is TGTGCCACCAGGTGGGGCAGTAATTCACCCCTCCACTTT. This chain connects TRBV19 to TRBJ1-6; TRBD1 might be the D (5 bases). The CDR3 consists of 13 residues. Germline CDR1 reads LNHDA; CDR2 reads SQIVND (reference sequence). The V end lost 10 bases, the J end lost 6 bases, and 13 bases lay between the germline ends.

This clone was detected only once. This chain links TRBV6-5 with TRBJ2-7, with TRBD1 as a possible D gene (6 bases). The ends were cut back, 6 bases at V and 0 bases at J, with 12 bases in the middle. Germline CDR1 and CDR2: MNHEY and SVGAGI. The CDR3 runs to 14 residues. Written as DNA, the CDR3 is TGTGCCAGCAGGAGTACAGGGAGCTCCTACGAGCAGTACTTC. Protein sequence: CASRSTGSSYEQYF.

This clone was picked up a small number of times. The chain recombines TRBV5-4 with TRBJ2-7, with 9 nucleotides matching TRBD2. From germline, CDR1 is SGHNT and CDR2 YYREEE (reference sequence). Unmatched junction bases numbered 6, after V lost 2 bases and J lost 0 bases. The CDR3 runs 16 residues. This CDR3 is CASSFGASGVSYEQYF. The CDR3 coding sequence is TGTGCCAGCAGCTTTGGGGCTAGCGGGGTCTCCTACGAGCAGTACTTC.

The chain joins TRBV27 to TRBJ2-7; 7 nucleotides match TRBD1. Looked up from germline, CDR1 is MNHEY and CDR2 is SMNVEV (reference sequence). The length of the CDR3 is 12 residues. Germline trimming cut 6 bases from V and 8 bases from J; bases unmatched to any gene: 7. As DNA, the CDR3 is TGTGCCAGCAGCCTAGGACAGGACCAGCAGTACTTC. Its translation is CASSLGQDQQYF.

The V call is TRBV10-3, the J call TRBJ2-7; a possible D gene is TRBD1 (6 bases). The CDR3 extends over 14 amino acids. The germline CDR1 and CDR2 sequences are ENHRY and SYGVKD. Trimming took off 10 bases at V and 0 bases at J, with 16 bases between the two ends. The CDR3, as DNA: TGTGCCACCTCCAGGGACAAGAGCTCCTACGAGCAGTACTTC. This gives the protein CATSRDKSSYEQYF.

This rearrangement joins TRBV12-3 or TRBV12-4 to TRBJ2-1; TRBD2 is a possible D gene (5 bases). Trimming removed 3 bases from V and 10 bases from J, with 13 bases in between. The CDR3 loop spans 13 amino acids. The CDR3 sequence: CASSFLIASEQFF. CDR3 nucleotides: TGTGCCAGCAGTTTCTTGATAGCGTCAGAGCAGTTCTTC.

The rearrangement uses TRBV24-1 and TRBJ2-2, with TRBD2 identical over 16 bases. The germline gives CDR1 KGHDR, CDR2 SFDVKD. V lost 5 bases, J lost 3 bases, and 11 bases stayed unmatched. This CDR3 is 20 amino acids long. CDR3 sequence reads: CATSVALGTSGRADTGELFF. CDR3 DNA: TGTGCCACCAGTGTCGCACTAGGGACTAGCGGGAGGGCGGACACCGGGGAGCTGTTTTTT.

The chain links TRBV7-3 to TRBJ2-1, with 8 bases fitting TRBD2. The CDR3 loop spans 16 amino acids. The germline CDR1 and CDR2 sequences are SGHTA and FQGTGA. V gave up 5 bases and J gave up 9 bases; unmatched junction bases: 15. The CDR3 DNA reads TGTGCCAGCAGCCCCGGGAGGGCGGGAACCTTAAGTGAGCAGTTCTTC. This codes for CASSPGRAGTLSEQFF.

This clone was counted only a few times. V usage is TRBV28 and J usage is TRBJ1-6; tentative D call: TRBD1 (5 bases). Per germline, CDR1 MDHEN and CDR2 SYDVKM. With 7 bases removed from V and 7 bases from J, the gap between germline ends came to 17 bases. The CDR3 has 15 amino acids. CDR3 bases: TGTGCCAGCAAAAAGTACTCAGGGCCCAATTCACCCCTCCACTTT. The encoded protein is CASKKYSGPNSPLHF.

This rearrangement joins TRBV29-1 to TRBJ2-6, with D possibly TRBD1 on 5 matching bases. V dropped 4 bases and J dropped 1 base, with 5 bases sitting between them. This CDR3 is built from 13 residues. Germline CDR1 is SQVTM and CDR2 is ANQGSEA. CDR3 sequence reads: CSVAGSGANVLTF. The CDR3 DNA reads TGCAGCGTTGCAGGGTCTGGGGCCAACGTCCTGACTTTC. The variable domain in full, completed from reference TRBV29-1 and TRBJ2-6, reads SAVISQKPSRDICQRGTSLTIQCQVDSQVTMMFWYRQQPGQSLTLIATANQGSEATYESGFVIDKFPISRPNLTFSTLTVSNMSPEDSSIYLCSVAGSGANVLTFGAGSRLTVL.

This rearrangement joins TRBV5-1 to TRBJ1-2; D unresolved. In germline, CDR1 is SGHRS, CDR2 YFSETQ. V shed 0 bases and J shed 1 base, with 7 bases lying between them. The CDR3 has 14 residues. CDR3 loop: CASSLVSVNYGYTF. The CDR3 DNA reads TGCGCCAGCAGCTTGGTGTCAGTTAACTATGGCTACACCTTC.

The J gene is TRBJ1-1, the V gene TRBV24-1; a weak D match, TRBD1 (6 bases). Germline CDR1 is KGHDR and CDR2 is SFDVKD. V dropped 9 bases and J dropped 3 bases, with 22 bases sitting between them. The CDR3 length is 16 residues. As DNA, the CDR3 is TGTGCCACCCTCGCGGCGCGGGGGCGGGAGGACACTGAAGCTTTCTTT. It translates to CATLAARGREDTEAFF.

The chain has TRBV5-5 and TRBJ1-1; D perhaps matches TRBD1 (6 bases). The V end lost 4 bases, the J end lost 0 bases, and 10 bases lay between the germline ends. CDR3 length: 14 amino acids. Germline V gene sequence: CDR1 SGHKS, CDR2 YYEKEE (reference sequence). This CDR3 reads CASSRDILNTEAFF. For the CDR3, the DNA is TGTGCCAGCAGCCGGGACATTCTGAACACTGAAGCTTTCTTT. Full variable domain (missing parts from reference TRBV5-5 and TRBJ1-1): DAGVTQSPTHLIKTRGQQVTLRCSPISGHKSVSWYQQVLGQGPQFIFQYYEKEERGRGNFPDRFSARQFPNYSSELNVNALLLGDSALYLCASSRDILNTEAFFGQGTRLTVV.

V and J are TRBV12-3 or TRBV12-4 and TRBJ1-2; TRBD1 matches at 9 bases. The CDR3 consists of 13 residues. The J segment lost 5 bases and the V segment lost 6 bases, leaving 4 bases of the junction unmatched. The CDR3 bases are TGTGCCAGCAGAGGGACAGGGTTTTATGGCTACACCTTC. Its protein product is CASRGTGFYGYTF.

The rearrangement uses TRBV6-2 or TRBV6-3 and TRBJ1-2, with D possibly matching TRBD1 (5 bases). Trimming took 6 bases from V and 10 from J, leaving 21 bases between them. CDR3 length: 14 amino acids. Germline CDR1 MNHEY, CDR2 SVGEGT. The chain's CDR3 is CASSSTYQGSVYTF. CDR3 sequence (DNA): TGTGCCAGCAGCTCCACTTATCAGGGCAGCGTCTACACCTTC.

The chain couples TRBV28 to TRBJ1-1, with unresolved D. Trimming removed 3 bases at V and 0 bases at J, with 8 bases between. The CDR3 contains 14 residues. CDR1 is MDHEN, CDR2 SYDVKM, per germline. CDR3 sequence reads: CASSFRVVNTEAFF. Here the CDR3 DNA reads TGTGCCAGCAGTTTCCGGGTAGTGAACACTGAAGCTTTCTTT.

This sequence joins TRBV18 and TRBJ1-5, with 8 bases identical to TRBD1. The ends lost 6 bases at V and 4 bases at J; junction bases unmatched: 2. The CDR3 is 13 residues long. The germline V gene encodes CDR1 KGHSH and CDR2 LQKENI. The CDR3 loop reads CASSRQGNQPQHF. In nucleotides, the CDR3 is TGTGCCAGCTCGCGACAGGGGAATCAGCCCCAGCATTTT.

J is TRBJ2-6 and V is TRBV6-2 or TRBV6-3; tentatively, D is TRBD1 (6 bases). Trimming stripped 5 bases from V and 0 bases from J, with 11 bases between. The CDR3 spans 16 residues. Germline assignment: CDR1 MNHEY and CDR2 SVGEGT. CDR3 sequence (DNA): TGTGCCAGCAGTCTGACAGGACGCTCTGGGGCCAACGTCCTGACTTTC. Translating it yields CASSLTGRSGANVLTF.

The chain links TRBV30 to TRBJ1-4; a possible D gene is TRBD1 (6 bases). This CDR3 contains 14 residues. Trimming took off 0 bases at V and 4 bases at J, with 9 bases between the two ends. Germline loops: CDR1 GTSNPN, CDR2 SVGIG (reference sequence). The CDR3 protein is CAWSVTGLNEKLFF. DNA for the CDR3: TGTGCCTGGAGTGTGACAGGTCTTAATGAAAAACTGTTTTTT.

The rearrangement uses TRBV25-1 and TRBJ1-5; D might be TRBD1 (5 bases). Germline lookup yields CDR1 MGHDK and CDR2 SYGVNS. V dropped 1 base and J dropped 7 bases, with 11 bases sitting between them. The length of the CDR3 is 14 residues. The CDR3 spells CASSESVGEQPQHF. CDR3 coding DNA: TGTGCCAGCAGTGAATCTGTAGGGGAACAGCCCCAGCATTTT.

The chain combines TRBV19 with TRBJ1-1, with TRBD1 matching over 8 bases. Trimming removed 5 bases from V and 6 bases from J; junction bases left unmatched: 14. The CDR3 has 16 amino acids. Germline CDR1 reads LNHDA; CDR2 reads SQIVND (reference sequence). In nucleotides, the CDR3 is TGTGCCAGTAGTGCCGAAATCCGGCAGGGGGCCTCTGAAGCTTTCTTT. Translated, it gives CASSAEIRQGASEAFF. The variable domain in full, with the rest retrieved from reference TRBV19 and TRBJ1-1, is DGGITQSPKYLFRKEGQNVTLSCEQNLNHDAMYWYRQDPGQGLRLIYYSQIVNDFQKGDIAEGYSVSREKKESFPLTVTSAQKNPTAFYLCASSAEIRQGASEAFFGQGTRLTVV.

The rearrangement links TRBV5-1 to TRBJ1-3; 8 bases align to TRBD1. The germline V gene has CDR1 SGHRS and CDR2 YFSETQ. This CDR3 has 14 amino acids. Losses at the gene ends were 5 bases for V and 2 bases for J; bases not matched to a gene: 3. The CDR3 DNA reads as TGCGCCAGCAGAGGACAGGGAACTGGAAACACCATATATTTT. Protein: CASRGQGTGNTIYF.